Below, 18 T cell receptor beta chains from the same sample are listed, as sequenced in a study of blood T cells in healthy people across ages. With a J-beta primer mix and a sample-barcoded 5' primer, a second PCR ran about 7 to 12 cycles. TCRdb ran MiXCR on the 5' RACE reads and lists one entry per CDR3 protein. The repertoire consists of some 1.5 million distinct CDR3 sequences, with 28% occurring once and the leading ten covering less than 9.5%. What was sequenced was blood. These receptors originate from a woman in her 30s in good health.

In this sample, this clonotype turned up a few times. The chain couples TRBV19 to TRBJ1-6; D is ambiguous. The CDR3 has 12 residues. Germline V CDR1 and CDR2: LNHDA, SQIVND (reference sequence). V was trimmed by 1 base and J by 8 bases, leaving 3 bases between them. The CDR3 nucleotides read TGTGCCAGTAGTATAGGAGATTCACCCCTCCACTTT. This codes for CASSIGDSPLHF.

This sequence joins TRBV10-3 and TRBJ1-1, with D possibly TRBD1 on 5 matching bases. V was shortened by 3 bases and J by 3 bases, with 8 bases between the two germline ends. CDR1 is ENHRY, CDR2 SYGVKD, per germline. CDR3 length equals 13 residues. CDR3 sequence (DNA): TGTGCCATCAGTGACCAGGGAGACACTGAAGCTTTCTTT. Translation gives CAISDQGDTEAFF.

This clonotype was detected a few times. CDR3 sequence (DNA): TGTGCCTGGAGTCCCGGGACAGGGCGCGAGACCCAGTACTTC. This translates into CAWSPGTGRETQYF. V and J are TRBV30 and TRBJ2-5, with 9 bases matching TRBD1. After removal of 2 bases from V and 5 bases from J, the junction contained 6 bases not matched to a gene. There are 14 residues in the CDR3. The germline gives CDR1 GTSNPN, CDR2 SVGIG (reference sequence). Complete variable domain (other parts from reference TRBV30 and TRBJ2-5): SQTIHQWPATLVQPVGSPLSLECTVEGTSNPNLYWYRQAAGRGLQLLFYSVGIGQISSEVPQNLSASRPQDRQFILSSKKLLLSDSGFYLCAWSPGTGRETQYFGPGTRLLVL.

This clonotype was detected only a few times. The chain is built from TRBV9 and TRBJ1-6; D uncertain. The CDR3 sequence is 15 residues long. The V end lost 5 bases, the J end lost 2 bases, and 11 bases lay between the germline ends. CDR1 and CDR2 (germline): SGDLS, YYNGEE. The CDR3, as DNA: TGTGCCAGCAGACCTGAGGGTACCTATAATTCACCCCTCCACTTT. Translation: CASRPEGTYNSPLHF.

For the CDR3, the DNA is TGTGCCAGCAGCGTAGTGACTAGCGGGAACACCGGGGAGCTGTTTTTT. It is translated as CASSVVTSGNTGELFF. The rearrangement joins TRBV9 to TRBJ2-2; 9 positions agree with TRBD2. The germline V gene has CDR1 SGDLS and CDR2 YYNGEE. The length of the CDR3 is 16 residues. V shed 0 bases and J 1 base; nucleotides not matched to a gene: 1.

The chain employs TRBV29-1 and TRBJ1-1; D ambiguous. This CDR3 has 13 residues. Trimming cost V 1 base and J 0 bases, with 6 bases left between them. Germline V CDR1 and CDR2: SQVTM, ANQGSEA. The CDR3 here is CSVEGTMNTEAFF. In DNA, the CDR3 is TGCAGCGTTGAAGGGACCATGAACACTGAAGCTTTCTTT.

The gene calls are TRBV7-9 and TRBJ2-3, with D possibly matching TRBD2 (5 bases). The ends were cut back, 8 bases at V and 7 bases at J, with 13 bases in the middle. Germline-derived CDR1 and CDR2 are SEHNR and FQNEAQ (reference sequence). There are 12 residues in the CDR3. The CDR3 DNA reads as TGTGCCAGCGGACTTACCATGAATACGCAGTATTTT. Translating it yields CASGLTMNTQYF. Looking up the rest from reference TRBV7-9 and TRBJ2-3 gives the full variable domain: DTGVSQNPRHKITKRGQNVTFRCDPISEHNRLYWYRQTLGQGPEFLTYFQNEAQLEKSRLLSDRFSAERPKGSFSTLEIQRTEQGDSAMYLCASGLTMNTQYFGPGTRLTVL.

This clonotype came up a few times. The chain couples TRBV18 to TRBJ1-5; unclear D gene. Germline V gene lookup returns CDR1 KGHSH and CDR2 LQKENI. This CDR3 is built from 14 residues. V shed 8 bases and J shed 1 base, with 12 bases lying between them. The CDR3 DNA reads as TGTGCCAGCAGCCCCTTGGACAGCAATCAGCCCCAGCATTTT. Amino acids: CASSPLDSNQPQHF.

A note on this clonotype: This may come from a read error, since a much larger clone is one base off. The chain has TRBV11-2 and TRBJ2-3; tentatively, D is TRBD2 (5 bases). The CDR3 has 15 amino acids. V lost 5 bases, J lost 2 bases, and 14 bases lay in between. CDR1 SGHAT and CDR2 FQNNGV come from the germline V gene. The CDR3 spells CASSPDRDYTDTQYF. In nucleotides, the CDR3 is TGTGCCAGCAGCCCGGATCGGGATTACACAGATACGCAGTATTTT.

The gene calls are TRBV10-2 and TRBJ1-1; D gene uncertain. CDR3 length: 12 residues. Germline CDR1 WSHSY, CDR2 SAAADI. With 3 bases removed from V and 9 bases from J, the gap between germline ends came to 11 bases. This chain's CDR3 is CASSEVATKAFF. The CDR3 nucleotides read TGCGCCAGCAGTGAAGTAGCGACAAAAGCTTTCTTT.

This clonotype appeared a single time. Mismatch with germline at one junction end may stem from a read error. The chain joins TRBV27 to TRBJ1-4; 8 bases map to TRBD1. The CDR3 is 16 residues long. The V gene's germline CDR1 is MNHEY and CDR2 SMNVEV (reference sequence). The CDR3 reads CASSSAQGAGDEKRFF. The CDR3 region has the DNA TGTGCCAGCAGTTCCGCCCAGGGGGCTGGGGATGAAAAACGGTTTTTT.

A remark on this clonotype: It may be a read error: a sequence one base away is much more abundant. This chain joins TRBV10-2 and TRBJ2-5, with 7 bases identical to TRBD2. The CDR3 is 13 amino acids. With 7 bases clipped from V and 11 bases from J, the junction kept 13 bases outside the gene matches. Germline V gives CDR1 WSHSY, CDR2 SAAADI. CDR3 protein: CASTFLAENEQYF. CDR3 bases: TGCGCCAGCACCTTCCTAGCGGAAAATGAGCAGTACTTC.

V and J are TRBV6-2 or TRBV6-3 and TRBJ1-2, with D possibly matching TRBD1 (5 bases). V was trimmed by 7 bases and J by 8 bases, leaving 23 bases between them. This CDR3 region has 15 residues. CDR1 and CDR2 (germline): MNHEY, SVGEGT. The CDR3 DNA sequence: TGTGCCAGCACATCCCAGCACGGGGCTGGGAAGGGCTACACCTTC. Amino acid sequence: CASTSQHGAGKGYTF.

To note about this clonotype: This clone may be a read error of a much larger clone one base away. This chain joins TRBV11-1 and TRBJ2-7; D perhaps matches TRBD1 (5 bases). TRBJ2-5 explains the end of the DNA better; the J call may be wrong. Germline loops: CDR1 SGHAT, CDR2 FQDESV (reference sequence). The CDR3 sequence is 13 residues long. The DNA for the CDR3 is TGTGCCAGCAGCAGCAGGGCTGAGGAGACCCAGTACTTC. Protein: CASSSRAEETQYF.

For this clonotype: It may be a read error: a sequence one base away is much more abundant. This chain links TRBV7-3 with TRBJ2-1; the match to TRBD2 covers 11 bases. Germline V gives CDR1 SGHTA, CDR2 FQGTGA. The trim removed 5 bases at V and 11 bases at J, leaving 11 bases unmatched. The CDR3 extends over 15 amino acids. The CDR3 protein is CASSETSGVSNKQFF. As DNA, the CDR3 is TGTGCCAGCAGCGAGACTAGCGGGGTATCGAATAAGCAGTTCTTC.

The chain couples TRBV7-2 to TRBJ2-5; 7 bases are shared with TRBD1. The CDR3 consists of 14 residues. CDR1 and CDR2 from the germline V gene are SGHTA and FQGNSA. With 5 bases clipped from V and 11 bases from J, the junction kept 14 bases outside the gene matches. The CDR3 loop reads CASSPGTADWEQYF. CDR3 nucleotides: TGTGCCAGCAGCCCCGGGACAGCCGACTGGGAGCAGTACTTC.

The genes are TRBV29-1 and TRBJ1-1; D not resolved. The CDR3 loop spans 12 amino acids. V gave up 4 bases and J gave up 1 base, with 7 bases separating them. The germline CDR1 and CDR2 sequences are SQVTM and ANQGSEA. CDR3 loop: CSVVPGNTEAFF. CDR3 DNA: TGCAGCGTTGTTCCAGGGAACACTGAAGCTTTCTTT.

This clonotype was counted between two and nine times. V and J are TRBV5-5 and TRBJ2-1; D is unclear. The germline CDR1 and CDR2 sequences are SGHKS and YYEKEE (reference sequence). The CDR3 is 12 amino acids. V dropped 0 bases and J dropped 10 bases, with 8 bases sitting between them. The CDR3 DNA reads as TGTGCCAGCAGCTTGGAAACGGCGGAGCAGTTCTTC. Translation: CASSLETAEQFF.